Listed below are T cell receptor beta chains from one sample, sequenced in a study of early T cells in non-severe SARS-CoV-2 infection. Each CDR3 protein is one row after TCRdb ran MiXCR on the 5' RACE reads. The data hold some 28,000 distinct CDR3 sequences, with approximately 5.3% observed a single time. The sample comprised whole blood. The receptors were sampled from an adult who was a healthcare worker with PCR-confirmed SARS-CoV-2 infection or an uninfected control (not recorded which). Each CDR3 is given with its conserved first and last residue. Only part of the rows carry a size: once, few, many, or a class if the clone is expanded.

clone size: few
V gene: TRBV7-6
J gene: TRBJ2-5
CDR3 protein: CASTLRGETQYF

clone size: many
V gene: TRBV5-1
J gene: TRBJ2-3
CDR3 protein: CASSSRDVGTDTQYF

clone size: many
V gene: TRBV27
J gene: TRBJ2-2
CDR3 protein: CASSQDRAGELFF

clone size: few
V gene: TRBV5-6
J gene: TRBJ2-3
CDR3 protein: CASSKRLAEVDTQYF

clone size: many
V gene: TRBV6-2/TRBV6-3
J gene: TRBJ1-1
CDR3 protein: CASSPGTGGTEAFF

clone size: many
V gene: TRBV10-2
J gene: TRBJ2-7
CDR3 protein: CATTTGYEQYF

clone size: many
V gene: TRBV2
J gene: TRBJ2-1
CDR3 protein: CASPPLLAGGHNEQFF

clone size: many
V gene: TRBV15
J gene: TRBJ2-5
CDR3 protein: CATSRDGVYWETQYF

clone size: many
V gene: TRBV13
J gene: TRBJ2-3
CDR3 protein: CASSTWNPGDTQYF

clone size: few
V gene: TRBV6-5
J gene: TRBJ2-5
CDR3 protein: CASAEGSRTQYF

clone size: many
V gene: TRBV30
J gene: TRBJ2-1
CDR3 protein: CAWSWRSGRSYNEQFF

clone size: few
V gene: TRBV12-3/TRBV12-4
J gene: TRBJ1-2
CDR3 protein: CASSLRHGYTF

clone size: medium-sized
V gene: TRBV4-2
J gene: TRBJ2-2
CDR3 protein: CASSPLGDRGNTGELFF

clone size: -
V gene: TRBV7-9
J gene: TRBJ2-6
CDR3 protein: CASSLAAGTGANVLTF

clone size: few
V gene: TRBV30
J gene: TRBJ1-1
CDR3 protein: CAWDRGLNTEAFF

clone size: many
V gene: TRBV11-3
J gene: TRBJ1-1
CDR3 protein: CASSLGSISNTEAFF

clone size: medium-sized
V gene: TRBV20-1
J gene: TRBJ2-7
CDR3 protein: CSAAGTSGSEQYF

clone size: many
V gene: TRBV19
J gene: TRBJ2-7
CDR3 protein: CASSNEPLASYEQYF

clone size: many
V gene: TRBV6-5
J gene: TRBJ2-7
CDR3 protein: CASRVGQASYEQYF

clone size: -
V gene: TRBV3-1
J gene: TRBJ2-7
CDR3 protein: CASSQGSYEQYF